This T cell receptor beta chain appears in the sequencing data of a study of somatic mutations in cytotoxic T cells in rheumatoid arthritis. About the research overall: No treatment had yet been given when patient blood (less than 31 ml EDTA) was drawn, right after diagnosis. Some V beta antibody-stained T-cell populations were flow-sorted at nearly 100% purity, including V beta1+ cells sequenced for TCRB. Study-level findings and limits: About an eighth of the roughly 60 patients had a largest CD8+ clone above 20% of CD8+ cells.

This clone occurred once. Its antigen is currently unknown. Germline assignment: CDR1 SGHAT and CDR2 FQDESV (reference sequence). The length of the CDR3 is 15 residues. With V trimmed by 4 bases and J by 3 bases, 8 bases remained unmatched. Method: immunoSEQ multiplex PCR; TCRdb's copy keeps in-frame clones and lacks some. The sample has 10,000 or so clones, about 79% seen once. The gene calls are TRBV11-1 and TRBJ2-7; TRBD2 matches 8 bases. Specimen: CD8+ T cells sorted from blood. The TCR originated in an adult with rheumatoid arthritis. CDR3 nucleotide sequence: TGTGCCAGCAGCTCGACGGGGGGGGGAGGCTACGAGCAGTACTTC. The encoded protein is CASSSTGGGGYEQYF.